The 2 T cell receptor beta chains in this list originate from one sample, sequenced in a study of T cells of healthy individuals. TCRdb recomputed calls from the 5' RACE reads with MiXCR, one row per CDR3 protein. Of tens of thousands of distinct CDR3 sequences in the sample, around 16% were seen once. The receptors were sampled from a human donor in good health.

The gene calls are TRBV7-2 and TRBJ1-6, with a weak D call TRBD1 (5 bases). V was pared by 6 bases and J by 9 bases, with 15 bases between. CDR3 length: 14 residues. CDR1 SGHTA and CDR2 FQGNSA come from the germline V gene. The CDR3 spells CASRPGGVVSPLHF. CDR3 coding DNA: TGTGCCAGCAGACCGGGGGGGGTCGTTTCACCCCTCCACTTT.

V usage is TRBV5-1 and J usage is TRBJ2-1, with TRBD1 identical over 7 bases. Trimming removed 4 bases from V and 5 bases from J; junction bases left unmatched: 9. This CDR3 spans 15 amino acids. In germline, CDR1 is SGHRS, CDR2 YFSETQ. DNA for the CDR3: TGCGCCAGCAGCCCACAGGAAGGGGGCCACAATGAGCAGTTCTTC. Amino acid sequence: CASSPQEGGHNEQFF. Combining the CDR3 with reference TRBV5-1 and TRBJ2-1 gives the whole variable domain KAGVTQTPRYLIKTRGQQVTLSCSPISGHRSVSWYQQTPGQGLQFLFEYFSETQRNKGNFPGRFSGRQFSNSRSEMNVSTLELGDSALYLCASSPQEGGHNEQFFGPGTRLTVL.